Below are 20 T cell receptor beta chains sequenced from a single sample in a study of shared clonotypes between healthy human individuals. Assay: immunoSEQ multiplex PCR; the TCRdb copy retains only in-frame clones and omits some. The profile shows around 600,000 clones, 90% to 95% of them singletons. Terminally differentiated effector memory CD45RA+ cells were excluded by CCR7 positive selection of CD45RO-negative cells. The material sequenced was naive CD8+ T cells sorted from blood. The receptors originated from a woman in her 30s in good health.

This chain links TRBV19 with TRBJ2-7, with D possibly called TRBD1 or TRBD2 (5 bases each). In germline, CDR1 is LNHDA, CDR2 SQIVND (reference sequence). Trimming pared 0 bases from V and 3 bases from J, leaving 12 bases between. CDR3 length: 15 amino acids. The CDR3 region is CASSIDVGEHYEQYF. For the CDR3, the DNA is TGTGCCAGTAGTATAGACGTGGGGGAACACTACGAGCAGTACTTC.

A note on this clone: The sample carries other DNA sequences with the same CDR3. The chain recombines TRBV27 with TRBJ2-7; a possible D gene is TRBD1 (6 bases). The ends were cut back, 6 bases at V and 1 base at J, with 10 bases in the middle. The CDR3 length is 13 residues. CDR1 MNHEY and CDR2 SMNVEV come from the germline V gene (reference sequence). CDR3 region: CASSPGTSYEQYF. CDR3 bases: TGTGCCAGCAGCCCGGGGACATCCTACGAGCAGTACTTC.

The chain couples TRBV19 to TRBJ2-7, with a weak D call TRBD2 (6 bases). Trimming cost V 5 bases and J 2 bases, with 13 bases left between them. Germline values: CDR1 LNHDA, CDR2 SQIVND (reference sequence). The CDR3 totals 14 residues. CDR3: CASSPAGFAYEQYF. The CDR3 DNA is TGTGCCAGTAGTCCAGCGGGTTTCGCCTACGAGCAGTACTTC.

This clone was counted a single time. This rearrangement joins TRBV5-1 to TRBJ2-6; D perhaps matches TRBD1 (6 bases). This CDR3 comprises 17 residues. V lost 5 bases to trimming and J lost 6 bases, with 21 bases between them. Germline-derived CDR1 and CDR2 are SGHRS and YFSETQ. Here the CDR3 reads CASSLDRNYITANVLTF. The CDR3 bases are TGCGCCAGCAGTCTTGACAGGAACTATATCACGGCCAACGTCCTGACTTTC.

This sequence joins TRBV13 and TRBJ2-5; TRBD1 matches 7 bases. The DNA end is more similar to TRBJ2-7, so the J call may be wrong. The CDR3 length is 14 residues. CDR1 is PRHDT, CDR2 FYEKMQ, per germline (reference sequence). This chain's CDR3 is CASSPGQVVYEQYF. The CDR3 nucleotides read TGTGCCAGCAGCCCAGGACAGGTTGTTTACGAGCAGTACTTC.

This clone has only one observation. The chain is built from TRBV12-1 and TRBJ1-5. TRBV12-1 is a recognized pseudogene. The CDR3 is made up of 18 amino acids. Here the CDR3 reads CASSLFQKPLHSNQPQHF. CDR3 DNA: TGTGCCAGCAGCTTATTTCAGAAGCCTTTGCATAGCAATCAGCCCCAGCATTTT.

This rearrangement joins TRBV13 to TRBJ1-1; no reliable D call. The ends were cut back, 0 bases at V and 7 bases at J, with 6 bases in the middle. This CDR3 is 12 amino acids long. Germline V gene lookup returns CDR1 PRHDT and CDR2 FYEKMQ (reference sequence). The CDR3 reads CASSLGVGEAFF. CDR3 bases: TGTGCCAGCAGCTTAGGAGTTGGTGAAGCTTTCTTT.

This clone appeared a single time. V gene TRBV14 combines with J gene TRBJ2-2; the D is unclear. Looked up from germline, CDR1 is SGHDN and CDR2 is FVKESK. The CDR3 runs to 13 residues. With 4 bases removed from V and 4 bases from J, the gap between germline ends came to 7 bases. The DNA of the CDR3 is TGTGCCAGCAGCCCGAGTGGCACCGGGGAGCTGTTTTTT. Its translation is CASSPSGTGELFF.

V and J are TRBV4-2 and TRBJ1-1; no definite D call. CDR3 length equals 13 residues. With 4 bases removed from V and 5 bases from J, the gap between germline ends came to 11 bases. The germline gives CDR1 LGHNA, CDR2 YNFKEQ. The CDR3 DNA sequence: TGTGCCAGCAGCCGAGGAGTGGTGACTGAAGCTTTCTTT. Amino acids: CASSRGVVTEAFF.

The V gene is TRBV5-4, the J gene TRBJ1-1; D is unclear. Per the germline V gene, CDR1 is SGHNT and CDR2 is YYREEE (reference sequence). CDR3 length: 16 residues. V dropped 4 bases and J dropped 7 bases, with 23 bases sitting between them. The CDR3, as DNA: TGTGCCAGCAGCGGCCGGGAGCCACCGGACCAGAATGAAGCTTTCTTT. It codes for CASSGREPPDQNEAFF.

The table lists this clone with a count of one. V gene TRBV7-2 combines with J gene TRBJ2-7; TRBD1 might be the D (6 bases). Germline CDR1 is SGHTA and CDR2 is FQGNSA. This CDR3 region has 11 residues. V was cut by 8 bases and J by 4 bases, with 9 bases left in between. DNA of the CDR3: TGTGCCAGCGGCAGGGGATACGAGCAGTACTTC. Translated: CASGRGYEQYF. Full variable domain (missing parts from reference TRBV7-2 and TRBJ2-7): GAGVSQSPSNKVTEKGKDVELRCDPISGHTALYWYRQSLGQGLEFLIYFQGNSAPDKSGLPSDRFSAERTGGSVSTLTIQRTQQEDSAVYLCASGRGYEQYFGPGTRLTVT.

The chain is built from TRBV5-6 and TRBJ2-1; possible D gene TRBD1, 7 bases. Germline V gene lookup returns CDR1 SGHDT and CDR2 YYEEEE. V dropped 0 bases and J dropped 2 bases, with 12 bases sitting between them. The CDR3 is 16 residues long. CDR3 loop: CASSLAAGGTYNEQFF. The CDR3 DNA reads TGTGCCAGCAGCTTGGCTGCAGGGGGGACCTACAATGAGCAGTTCTTC.

The V call is TRBV28, the J call TRBJ2-7; no reliable D call. The germline V gene encodes CDR1 MDHEN and CDR2 SYDVKM. CDR3 size: 14 residues. Trimming cost V 5 bases and J 2 bases, with 13 bases left between them. As DNA, the CDR3 is TGTGCCAGCAGTCCCCTTGAGAGTGCCTACGAGCAGTACTTC. This encodes CASSPLESAYEQYF.

This clone was counted a single time. The V call is TRBV19, the J call TRBJ2-1, with TRBD2 matching over 11 bases. This CDR3 has 15 residues. Germline CDR1 LNHDA, CDR2 SQIVND (reference sequence). Trimming removed 7 bases from V and 6 bases from J; junction bases left unmatched: 8. The CDR3 coding sequence is TGTGCCAGTACCACCGGGACTAGCGGTTTCAATGAGCAGTTCTTC. Its translation is CASTTGTSGFNEQFF.

This rearrangement joins TRBV5-4 to TRBJ2-5; TRBD1 is a possible D gene (7 bases). V was trimmed by 4 bases and J by 2 bases, leaving 12 bases between them. This CDR3 region has 14 residues. CDR1 and CDR2 (germline): SGHNT, YYREEE (reference sequence). The CDR3 spells CASSLQGTQETQYF. The CDR3 DNA reads TGTGCCAGCAGCCTACAGGGGACTCAAGAGACCCAGTACTTC.

The chain combines TRBV7-6 with TRBJ2-1; 9 nucleotides agree with TRBD1. The length of the CDR3 is 16 residues. The V gene's germline CDR1 is SGHVS and CDR2 FNYEAQ. The V gene end was trimmed by 5 bases and the J gene end by 2 bases; junction bases not matched to a gene: 7. This chain's CDR3 is CASSRTGGMTYNEQFF. The CDR3 coding sequence is TGTGCCAGCAGCCGAACAGGGGGCATGACCTACAATGAGCAGTTCTTC. The full variable domain, completed using reference TRBV7-6 and TRBJ2-1, is GAGVSQSPRYKVTKRGQDVALRCDPISGHVSLYWYRQALGQGPEFLTYFNYEAQQDKSGLPNDRFSAERPEGSISTLTIQRTEQRDSAMYRCASSRTGGMTYNEQFFGPGTRLTVL.

The chain has TRBV11-2 and TRBJ2-5, with 9 bases aligning to TRBD1. The closer fit of TRBJ2-7 to the DNA end suggests the J call may be wrong. The CDR3 totals 16 residues. CDR1 SGHAT and CDR2 FQNNGV come from the germline V gene. CDR3 sequence: CASSSGRTGDFYEQYF. The CDR3 nucleotides read TGTGCCAGCAGCTCAGGACGGACAGGGGACTTCTACGAGCAGTACTTC.

The V and J genes are TRBV7-9 and TRBJ2-1, with TRBD2 matching 8 bases. This CDR3 comprises 13 residues. Germline V gives CDR1 SEHNR, CDR2 FQNEAQ (reference sequence). V lost 4 bases and J lost 10; bases outside the gene matches: 6. DNA of the CDR3: TGTGCCAGCAGCTCGCCCCCGGGAGGGGAGCAGTTCTTC. Translation gives CASSSPPGGEQFF. The complete variable domain, with remaining parts taken from reference TRBV7-9 and TRBJ2-1, reads DTGVSQNPRHKITKRGQNVTFRCDPISEHNRLYWYRQTLGQGPEFLTYFQNEAQLEKSRLLSDRFSAERPKGSFSTLEIQRTEQGDSAMYLCASSSPPGGEQFFGPGTRLTVL.

The chain has TRBV9 and TRBJ2-6; the D call may be TRBD1 or TRBD2 (6 bases each). V lost 0 bases and J lost 0, with 16 bases in between. This CDR3 has 19 residues. Germline-derived CDR1 and CDR2 are SGDLS and YYNGEE. The CDR3 loop reads CASSVGFGGTLSGANVLTF. The CDR3 nucleotides are TGTGCCAGCAGCGTAGGCTTTGGCGGGACACTCTCTGGGGCCAACGTCCTGACTTTC.

The chain has TRBV27 and TRBJ1-6; D might be TRBD1 (5 bases). CDR1 and CDR2 from the germline V gene are MNHEY and SMNVEV (reference sequence). This CDR3 contains 14 residues. V was trimmed by 7 bases and J by 10 bases, leaving 17 bases between them. The CDR3 DNA reads TGTGCCAGCACCTCGGGACCGCTAAGATCACCCCTCCACTTT. Translating it yields CASTSGPLRSPLHF.